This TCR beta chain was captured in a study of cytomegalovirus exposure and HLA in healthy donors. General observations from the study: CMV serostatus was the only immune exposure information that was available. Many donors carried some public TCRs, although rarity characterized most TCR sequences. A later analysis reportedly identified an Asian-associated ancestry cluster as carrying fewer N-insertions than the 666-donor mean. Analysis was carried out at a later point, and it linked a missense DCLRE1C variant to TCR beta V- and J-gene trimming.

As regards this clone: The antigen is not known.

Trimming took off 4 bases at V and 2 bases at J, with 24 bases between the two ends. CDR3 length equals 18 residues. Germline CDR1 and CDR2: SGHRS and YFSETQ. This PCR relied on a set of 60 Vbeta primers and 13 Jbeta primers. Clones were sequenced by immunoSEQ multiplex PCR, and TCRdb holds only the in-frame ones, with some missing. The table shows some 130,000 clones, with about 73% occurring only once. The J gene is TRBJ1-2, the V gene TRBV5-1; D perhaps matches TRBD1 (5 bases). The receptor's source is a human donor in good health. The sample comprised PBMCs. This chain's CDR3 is CASSTGGRPKPRNYGYTF. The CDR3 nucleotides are TGCGCCAGCAGCACGGGGGGACGCCCAAAACCCCGGAACTATGGCTACACCTTC. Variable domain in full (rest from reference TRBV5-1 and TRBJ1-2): KAGVTQTPRYLIKTRGQQVTLSCSPISGHRSVSWYQQTPGQGLQFLFEYFSETQRNKGNFPGRFSGRQFSNSRSEMNVSTLELGDSALYLCASSTGGRPKPRNYGYTFGSGTRLTVV.